Following are 7 T cell receptor beta chains from one sample sequenced in a study of preoperative IRX-2 immunotherapy in early breast cancer. Assay used: immunoSEQ multiplex PCR; TCRdb lists only in-frame clones, some missing. This table holds tens of thousands of clones, roughly 91% found once. The treatment denotes: preoperative locoregional IRX-2 cytokine immunotherapy. The specimen was tumor tissue, collected after IRX-2 immunotherapy. The source is a human donor with breast cancer.

The CDR3 bases are TGCAGCGGCCACAGGGTGGGGAACACTGAAGCTTTCTTT. It specifies CSGHRVGNTEAFF. The V call is TRBV29-1, the J call TRBJ1-1; D possibly corresponds to TRBD1 (6 bases). Trimming removed 7 bases at V and 1 base at J, with 13 bases between. The length of the CDR3 is 13 residues. CDR1 SQVTM and CDR2 ANQGSEA come from the germline V gene.

In its sample, this clone was seen a few times. The genes are TRBV6-8 and TRBJ1-6; D is perhaps TRBD1 (5 bases). The V gene lost 6 bases and the J gene lost 8 bases, with 14 bases spanning the gap. CDR1 and CDR2 (germline): MNHGY, SAAAGT. The CDR3 extends over 14 amino acids. CDR3 sequence: CASSRAGLDSPLHF. The CDR3 nucleotides read TGTGCCAGCAGCCGCGCAGGGTTGGATTCACCCCTCCACTTT.

This clone occurred once. This rearrangement joins TRBV22-1 to TRBJ1-6. TRBV22-1 has pseudogene status. CDR3 size: 13 residues. The CDR3 bases are TGTGCCAGCAGTTTAGGGTGGAACTCACCCCTCCACTTT. Encoded protein: CASSLGWNSPLHF.

This sequence joins TRBV29-1 and TRBJ2-3, with 7 positions matching TRBD2. The CDR3 is made up of 14 amino acids. The V segment lost 0 bases and the J segment 10 bases; nucleotides outside the gene matches: 10. Germline CDR1 and CDR2: SQVTM and ANQGSEA. This CDR3 is CSVEDPRTRGAQYF. The CDR3 DNA is TGCAGCGTTGAAGATCCCCGGACTAGAGGAGCGCAGTATTTT.

The gene calls are TRBV7-4 and TRBJ1-2; D remains unclear. The V gene's germline CDR1 is SGHVT and CDR2 SQSDAQ. This CDR3 has 13 amino acids. The germline V and J ends were trimmed by 4 bases and 1 base, with 7 bases remaining between them. CDR3 loop: CASSSILNYGYTF. For the CDR3, the DNA is TGTGCCAGCAGCTCGATCCTTAACTATGGCTACACCTTC. Full variable domain (rest looked up from reference TRBV7-4 and TRBJ1-2): GAGVSQSPRYKVAKRGRDVALRCDSISGHVTLYWYRQTLGQGSEVLTYSQSDAQRDKSGRPSGRFSAERPERSVSTLKIQRTEQGDSAVYLCASSSILNYGYTFGSGTRLTVV.

This chain uses TRBV18 with TRBJ1-1, with D hard to call. The V end lost 3 bases, the J end lost 4 bases, and 12 bases lay between the germline ends. The CDR3 spans 14 residues. Germline assignment: CDR1 KGHSH and CDR2 LQKENI. The CDR3 protein is CASSPGSLFTEAFF. DNA of the CDR3: TGTGCCAGCTCACCGGGGAGTCTGTTCACTGAAGCTTTCTTT.

The rearrangement links TRBV18 to TRBJ1-2, with 8 bases matching TRBD1. V lost 6 bases to trimming and J lost 7 bases; unmatched junction nucleotides: 10. The germline V gene has CDR1 KGHSH and CDR2 LQKENI. The CDR3 has 14 residues. The chain's CDR3 is CASSSGTGPFGYTF. The CDR3 nucleotides read TGTGCCAGCTCTTCCGGGACAGGTCCCTTTGGCTACACCTTC.